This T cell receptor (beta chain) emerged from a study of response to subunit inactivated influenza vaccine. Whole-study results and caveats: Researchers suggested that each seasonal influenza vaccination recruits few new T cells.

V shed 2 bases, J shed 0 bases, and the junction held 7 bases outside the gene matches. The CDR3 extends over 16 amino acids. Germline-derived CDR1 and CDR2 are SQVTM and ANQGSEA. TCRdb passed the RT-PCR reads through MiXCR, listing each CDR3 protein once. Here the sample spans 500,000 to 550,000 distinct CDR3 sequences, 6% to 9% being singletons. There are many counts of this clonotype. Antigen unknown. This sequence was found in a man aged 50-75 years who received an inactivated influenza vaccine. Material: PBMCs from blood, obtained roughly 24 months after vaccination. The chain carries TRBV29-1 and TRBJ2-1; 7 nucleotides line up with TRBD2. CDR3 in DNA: TGCAGCGTTGAACCCCGGGGCGGGAGCTCCTACAATGAGCAGTTCTTC. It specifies CSVEPRGGSSYNEQFF.